These T cell receptor beta chains were read from a single sample in a study of blood T cell repertoires in COVID-19. This table comes from immunoSEQ multiplex PCR, and its TCRdb copy is limited to in-frame clones, with some not included. Here the sample spans roughly 150,000 clones, around nine tenths being singletons. The specimen was peripheral blood. The source is a man between 45 and 60 years old who had recovered from COVID-19. CDR3s include the opening cysteine and the closing phenylalanine or tryptophan. Each record gives: V gene, D gene, J gene, clone size, CDR3 DNA, CDR3 protein. The D gene is left open where the match is weak. Part of the rows lack a size; the others show once, few, many or a class for expanded clones.

V gene: TRBV18; D gene: .; J gene: TRBJ2-7; clone size: .; CDR3 DNA: TGTGCCAGCTCACTATCAGGGGTGGACGAGCAGTACTTC; CDR3 protein: CASSLSGVDEQYF
V gene: TRBV7-2; D gene: .; J gene: TRBJ1-2; clone size: .; CDR3 DNA: TGTGCCAGCAGCTTAAGGTTTGGTCAGGGAGGTGGCTACACCTTC; CDR3 protein: CASSLRFGQGGGYTF
V gene: TRBV9; D gene: .; J gene: TRBJ2-1; clone size: .; CDR3 DNA: TGTGCCAGCAGCGTAAGGACATCCACCTACAATGAGCAGTTCTTC; CDR3 protein: CASSVRTSTYNEQFF
V gene: TRBV24-1; D gene: TRBD1; J gene: TRBJ2-2; clone size: .; CDR3 DNA: TGTGCCACCATTCGCCGACAGGGTCCAATATCGGCCGGGGAGCTGTTTTTT; CDR3 protein: CATIRRQGPISAGELFF
V gene: TRBV19; D gene: TRBD2; J gene: TRBJ2-7; clone size: .; CDR3 DNA: TGTGCCAGTAGTATAGCTAGCGGTGACTACGAGCAGTACTTC; CDR3 protein: CASSIASGDYEQYF
V gene: TRBV19; D gene: TRBD1; J gene: TRBJ2-7; clone size: few; CDR3 DNA: TGTGCCAGTTCCAAGGGACAGGGATTTTCCTACGAGCAGTACTTC; CDR3 protein: CASSKGQGFSYEQYF
V gene: TRBV28; D gene: TRBD2; J gene: TRBJ2-7; clone size: .; CDR3 DNA: TGTGCCAGCAGCCGATCCGGGGGGGTAAGACAGCAGTACTTC; CDR3 protein: CASSRSGGVRQQYF
V gene: TRBV5-8; D gene: .; J gene: TRBJ2-2; clone size: .; CDR3 DNA: TGTGCCAGCAGCTTGGATCGCCAGGGTGGCACCGGGGAGCTGTTTTTT; CDR3 protein: CASSLDRQGGTGELFF
V gene: TRBV15; D gene: TRBD1; J gene: TRBJ1-2; clone size: .; CDR3 DNA: TGTGCCACCAGCCGGGACAGGGGTGGCTACACCTTC; CDR3 protein: CATSRDRGGYTF
V gene: TRBV5-1; D gene: .; J gene: TRBJ1-2; clone size: .; CDR3 DNA: TGCGCCAGCAGCCCGGGGGACTATGGCTACACCTTC; CDR3 protein: CASSPGDYGYTF
V gene: TRBV10-3; D gene: TRBD2; J gene: TRBJ2-6; clone size: .; CDR3 DNA: TGTGCCATCAGCAGACTAGCGGGGGGTTCCGCTGCTGGGGCCAACGTCCTGACTTTC; CDR3 protein: CAISRLAGGSAAGANVLTF
V gene: TRBV27; D gene: TRBD1; J gene: TRBJ1-1; clone size: .; CDR3 DNA: TGTGCCAGCAGTTTATTCGGGACAGGGTACGATGGAGCTTTCTTT; CDR3 protein: CASSLFGTGYDGAFF
V gene: TRBV6-6; D gene: TRBD1; J gene: TRBJ1-1; clone size: .; CDR3 DNA: TGTGCCAGCAGTAATGGGACAGGGGGGTGGGACACTGAAGCTTTCTTT; CDR3 protein: CASSNGTGGWDTEAFF
V gene: TRBV15; D gene: TRBD1; J gene: TRBJ1-1; clone size: .; CDR3 DNA: TGTGCCACCAGCGTCCTCAGGGGGCCGGCCACTGAAGCTTTCTTT; CDR3 protein: CATSVLRGPATEAFF
V gene: TRBV28; D gene: .; J gene: TRBJ1-1; clone size: .; CDR3 DNA: TGTGCCAGCAGTTCTCCCCTTGGCACAGGGAACACTGAAGCTTTCTTT; CDR3 protein: CASSSPLGTGNTEAFF
V gene: TRBV11-1; D gene: TRBD1; J gene: TRBJ2-7; clone size: .; CDR3 DNA: TGTGCCAGCAGCCCGGGACAGGCCTCCTACGAGCAGTACTTC; CDR3 protein: CASSPGQASYEQYF
V gene: TRBV19; D gene: TRBD1; J gene: TRBJ2-4; clone size: .; CDR3 DNA: TGTGCCAGTAGTTCGGGGAGGGGACAGGGGGCTAACATTCAGTACTTC; CDR3 protein: CASSSGRGQGANIQYF
V gene: TRBV18; D gene: .; J gene: TRBJ1-2; clone size: once; CDR3 DNA: TGTGCCAGCTCACCACAGAGTACGGGGGATAACTATGGCTACACCTTC; CDR3 protein: CASSPQSTGDNYGYTF
V gene: TRBV16; D gene: .; J gene: TRBJ1-1; clone size: .; CDR3 DNA: TGTGCCAGCAGCCCCTATCACGGGGATGAAGCTTTCTTT; CDR3 protein: CASSPYHGDEAFF
V gene: TRBV28; D gene: TRBD1; J gene: TRBJ2-1; clone size: .; CDR3 DNA: TGTGCCACCCGGGGGACAGGGGGCGGATCTGCCTACAATGAGCAGTTCTTC; CDR3 protein: CATRGTGGGSAYNEQFF
V gene: TRBV27; D gene: .; J gene: TRBJ2-7; clone size: .; CDR3 DNA: TGTGCCAGCAGTTTCGTGACTAGGCCCTCCTACGAGCAGTACTTC; CDR3 protein: CASSFVTRPSYEQYF
V gene: TRBV28; D gene: TRBD1; J gene: TRBJ1-4; clone size: .; CDR3 DNA: TGTGCCAGCAGTTTAAGACAGGGGGCAGGAAAACTGTTTTTT; CDR3 protein: CASSLRQGAGKLFF
V gene: TRBV5-1; D gene: .; J gene: TRBJ1-4; clone size: .; CDR3 DNA: TGCGCCAGCAGCACAGGACGGCCCGCGGGGGAAAAACTGTTTTTT; CDR3 protein: CASSTGRPAGEKLFF
V gene: TRBV24-1; D gene: TRBD2; J gene: TRBJ2-1; clone size: .; CDR3 DNA: TGTGCCACCAGTGACCTGGGACTAGCGGGAGGAAAGTTCTTC; CDR3 protein: CATSDLGLAGGKFF
V gene: TRBV24-1; D gene: TRBD1; J gene: TRBJ2-7; clone size: .; CDR3 DNA: TGTGCCACTAGCCCCCAGGGGGCGGGCGAGCAGTACTTC; CDR3 protein: CATSPQGAGEQYF
V gene: TRBV5-1; D gene: TRBD1; J gene: TRBJ1-1; clone size: .; CDR3 DNA: TGCGCCAGCAGCAGTACGACAGGGGGACTTACTGAAGCTTTCTTT; CDR3 protein: CASSSTTGGLTEAFF
V gene: TRBV5-4; D gene: TRBD2; J gene: TRBJ2-7; clone size: .; CDR3 DNA: TGTGCCAGCAGCTTGGCCGGACTAGCAGACTCCTACGAGCAGTACTTC; CDR3 protein: CASSLAGLADSYEQYF
V gene: TRBV21-1; D gene: .; J gene: TRBJ2-6; clone size: .; CDR3 DNA: TGTGCCAGCAGCATTCGGGACAGGGAACGCTCTGGGGCCAACGTCCTGACTTTC; CDR3 protein: CASSIRDRERSGANVLTF
V gene: TRBV27; D gene: .; J gene: TRBJ2-7; clone size: .; CDR3 DNA: TGTGCCAGCAGTTTATCGTCAGGAGGGTACGAGCAGTACTTC; CDR3 protein: CASSLSSGGYEQYF
V gene: TRBV6-5; D gene: .; J gene: TRBJ1-5; clone size: .; CDR3 DNA: TGTGCCAGCAGTCCTCCGGGGGGGAGCCAGCCCCAGCATTTT; CDR3 protein: CASSPPGGSQPQHF
V gene: TRBV4-3; D gene: TRBD1; J gene: TRBJ2-7; clone size: once; CDR3 DNA: TGCGCCAGCAGCCCCGGACAGGGGGCCTACGAGCAGTACTTC; CDR3 protein: CASSPGQGAYEQYF
V gene: TRBV19; D gene: .; J gene: TRBJ2-1; clone size: .; CDR3 DNA: TGTGCCAGTAGTATAGATCATGGGGGAGGATCCTACAATGAGCAGTTCTTC; CDR3 protein: CASSIDHGGGSYNEQFF
V gene: TRBV5-6; D gene: .; J gene: TRBJ2-7; clone size: .; CDR3 DNA: TGTGCCAGCAGCTCCCTTTATGAGAGGCCCTACGAGCAGTACTTC; CDR3 protein: CASSSLYERPYEQYF
V gene: TRBV6-2/TRBV6-3; D gene: .; J gene: TRBJ2-3; clone size: .; CDR3 DNA: TGTGCCAGCAGTCAGGGGGATACGCAGTATTTT; CDR3 protein: CASSQGDTQYF
V gene: TRBV9; D gene: .; J gene: TRBJ1-2; clone size: .; CDR3 DNA: TGTGCCAGCGAGGCGGGAGGGGATGATGGCTACACCTTC; CDR3 protein: CASEAGGDDGYTF
V gene: TRBV2; D gene: .; J gene: TRBJ1-5; clone size: .; CDR3 DNA: TGTGCCAGCAGTGTACTTGGAGAGCCCCAGCATTTT; CDR3 protein: CASSVLGEPQHF
V gene: TRBV2; D gene: .; J gene: TRBJ1-1; clone size: .; CDR3 DNA: TGTGCCAGCAGTGCCCAGGGAGGTGAAGCTTTCTTT; CDR3 protein: CASSAQGGEAFF
V gene: TRBV10-3; D gene: .; J gene: TRBJ2-5; clone size: .; CDR3 DNA: TGTGCCATCAGTGAGGAAAACAGGGAGACCCAGTACTTC; CDR3 protein: CAISEENRETQYF
V gene: TRBV11-2; D gene: TRBD1; J gene: TRBJ1-2; clone size: .; CDR3 DNA: TGTGCCAGCAGCTCCCAACAGGGGAACTATGGCTACACCTTC; CDR3 protein: CASSSQQGNYGYTF
V gene: TRBV19; D gene: TRBD1; J gene: TRBJ2-3; clone size: .; CDR3 DNA: TGTGCCAGTAGTATTTTGGGACAGGCTAGCACAGATACGCAGTATTTT; CDR3 protein: CASSILGQASTDTQYF
V gene: TRBV7-3; D gene: TRBD2; J gene: TRBJ2-1; clone size: .; CDR3 DNA: TGTGCCAGCAGCTTATCCTCGGGAGGATCCTACAATGAGCAGTTCTTC; CDR3 protein: CASSLSSGGSYNEQFF
V gene: TRBV5-4; D gene: .; J gene: TRBJ1-1; clone size: .; CDR3 DNA: TGTGCCACCGCGGACAAGCCGAACACTGAAGCTTTCTTT; CDR3 protein: CATADKPNTEAFF
V gene: TRBV6-6; D gene: .; J gene: TRBJ1-1; clone size: .; CDR3 DNA: TGTGCCAGCAGTTACGCGGTTGAAGCTTTCTTT; CDR3 protein: CASSYAVEAFF
V gene: TRBV9; D gene: TRBD1; J gene: TRBJ2-5; clone size: .; CDR3 DNA: TGTGCCAGCAGCGTAGGTGGGGACAGCACCGGAGAGACCCAGTACTTC; CDR3 protein: CASSVGGDSTGETQYF
V gene: TRBV19; D gene: TRBD1; J gene: TRBJ1-1; clone size: .; CDR3 DNA: TGTGCCAGTAGTTCAGGGGGTAAGAAAACGGCTGAAGCTTTCTTT; CDR3 protein: CASSSGGKKTAEAFF